The rows below give T cell receptor beta chains drawn from one sample of a study of technical replicates of blood from a few donors. TCRdb's table, derived via immunoSEQ multiplex PCR, lists solely in-frame clones and lacks some. The sample comprises 12,000 or so clones, approximately 90% of which are singletons, and 8.5% rests with the top ten. The sequenced sample was PBMCs. Receptor source: a human donor in good health. Each CDR3 is given with its conserved first and last residue. Fields, in order: clone size, V gene, J gene, D gene, CDR3 protein, CDR3 DNA. A D gene is named only where the DNA matches it firmly. Only part of the rows carry a size: once, few, many, or a class if the clone is expanded.

size: -
V: TRBV2
J: TRBJ2-3
D: -
CDR3: CASRPPPGSIDTQYF
DNA: TGTGCCAGCAGACCCCCGCCGGGGAGTATAGATACGCAGTATTTT

size: -
V: TRBV7-3
J: TRBJ1-1
D: TRBD1
CDR3: CASRQSEGQKAFF
DNA: TGTGCCAGCAGGCAATCTGAGGGACAGAAAGCTTTCTTT

size: -
V: TRBV10-3
J: TRBJ1-1
D: -
CDR3: CAISDLKQGSATEAFF
DNA: TGTGCCATCAGTGATTTAAAACAGGGTTCTGCCACTGAAGCTTTCTTT

size: -
V: TRBV7-6
J: TRBJ1-3
D: TRBD1
CDR3: CASSLGTGGGNTIYF
DNA: TGTGCCAGCAGCTTAGGGACAGGGGGTGGAAACACCATATATTTT

size: -
V: TRBV19
J: TRBJ1-5
D: TRBD1
CDR3: CASSKSSGQGAGVTQPQHF
DNA: TGTGCCAGTAGTAAGTCGTCGGGACAGGGGGCGGGGGTAACTCAGCCCCAGCATTTT

size: -
V: TRBV10-2
J: TRBJ1-2
D: -
CDR3: CASSTGKGYGYTF
DNA: TGCGCCAGCTCAACCGGGAAGGGCTATGGCTACACCTTC

size: -
V: TRBV4-2
J: TRBJ2-7
D: TRBD2
CDR3: CASSQGLAGSYEQYF
DNA: TGTGCCAGCAGCCAAGGACTAGCGGGCTCCTACGAGCAGTACTTC

size: -
V: TRBV28
J: TRBJ1-2
D: -
CDR3: CASSSVRGYTF
DNA: TGTGCCAGCAGTTCAGTGAGGGGCTACACCTTC

size: few
V: TRBV5-1
J: TRBJ1-1
D: TRBD1
CDR3: CASSLGDRNTEAFF
DNA: TGCGCCAGCAGCTTGGGGGACAGGAACACTGAAGCTTTCTTT

size: -
V: TRBV11-3
J: TRBJ2-1
D: -
CDR3: CASSLRAGGNNEQFF
DNA: TGTGCCAGCAGCTTAAGGGCGGGCGGAAACAATGAGCAGTTCTTC

size: -
V: TRBV19
J: TRBJ2-7
D: -
CDR3: CASSISGRAFDEQYF
DNA: TGTGCCAGTAGTATTTCCGGCAGGGCCTTTGACGAGCAGTACTTC

size: once
V: TRBV5-1
J: TRBJ2-5
D: -
CDR3: CASSLDLGLETQYF
DNA: TGCGCCAGCAGCTTGGATCTGGGCTTGGAGACCCAGTACTTC

size: -
V: TRBV6-6
J: TRBJ2-3
D: TRBD2
CDR3: CASSIYSGSGDTQYF
DNA: TGTGCCAGCAGTATATATAGCGGGAGCGGGGATACGCAGTATTTT

size: -
V: TRBV10-1
J: TRBJ2-3
D: TRBD2
CDR3: CASSARGTSDTQYF
DNA: TGCGCCAGCAGCGCGAGAGGGACTAGCGATACGCAGTATTTT

size: -
V: TRBV14
J: TRBJ2-7
D: TRBD2
CDR3: CASSQLHRGTSGRPRYEQYF
DNA: TGTGCCAGCAGCCAACTCCACCGCGGGACTAGCGGGAGACCAAGGTACGAGCAGTACTTC

size: -
V: TRBV11-2
J: TRBJ2-2
D: -
CDR3: CASKRAGTGELFF
DNA: TGTGCCAGCAAGAGGGCAGGAACCGGGGAGCTGTTTTTT

size: -
V: TRBV28
J: TRBJ1-1
D: TRBD1
CDR3: CASSVPGTAIEAFF
DNA: TGTGCCAGCAGCGTCCCCGGGACAGCAATAGAAGCTTTCTTT

size: -
V: TRBV13
J: TRBJ2-1
D: TRBD2
CDR3: CASSSHLGGSSYNEQFF
DNA: TGTGCCAGCAGCTCCCACCTGGGGGGGAGCTCCTACAATGAGCAGTTCTTC

size: -
V: TRBV7-2
J: TRBJ2-7
D: -
CDR3: CASSATSKSYEQYF
DNA: TGTGCCAGCAGCGCCACCTCTAAGTCCTACGAGCAGTACTTC

size: -
V: TRBV21-1
J: TRBJ2-1
D: -
CDR3: CASSKARKNRYNEQFF
DNA: TGTGCCAGCAGCAAAGCGAGGAAAAACCGATACAATGAGCAGTTCTTC

size: -
V: TRBV14
J: TRBJ1-1
D: -
CDR3: CASSQNHGITEAFF
DNA: TGTGCCAGCAGCCAAAATCACGGGATCACTGAAGCTTTCTTT

size: -
V: TRBV2
J: TRBJ2-2
D: -
CDR3: CASSEEAPANTGELFF
DNA: TGTGCCAGCAGTGAAGAAGCGCCCGCGAACACCGGGGAGCTGTTTTTT

size: -
V: TRBV19
J: TRBJ1-2
D: TRBD1
CDR3: CASSTGQGNYGYTF
DNA: TGTGCCAGTAGTACGGGACAGGGAAACTATGGCTACACCTTC

size: -
V: TRBV6-5
J: TRBJ1-2
D: -
CDR3: CASSFRDSRGYTF
DNA: TGTGCCAGCAGTTTCAGGGATAGTCGTGGCTACACCTTC

size: -
V: TRBV30
J: TRBJ2-7
D: TRBD1
CDR3: CAGVGRQGPIEQYF
DNA: TGTGCCGGGGTGGGACGACAGGGTCCGATCGAGCAGTACTTC

size: few
V: TRBV19
J: TRBJ1-5
D: -
CDR3: CASSMKGWGGNQPQHF
DNA: TGTGCCAGTAGTATGAAGGGTTGGGGAGGCAATCAGCCCCAGCATTTT

size: -
V: TRBV25-1
J: TRBJ2-3
D: -
CDR3: CASSELGRNTDTQYF
DNA: TGTGCCAGCAGTGAACTCGGGAGAAACACAGATACGCAGTATTTT

size: -
V: TRBV6-6
J: TRBJ1-3
D: TRBD1
CDR3: CASSRPGTEGNTIYF
DNA: TGTGCCAGCAGCCGTCCTGGGACAGAAGGAAACACCATATATTTT

size: once
V: TRBV11-1
J: TRBJ2-2
D: TRBD2
CDR3: CASSQAGGSAGELFF
DNA: TGTGCCAGCAGCCAAGCGGGAGGTTCGGCCGGGGAGCTGTTTTTT

size: few
V: TRBV29-1
J: TRBJ2-3
D: TRBD1
CDR3: CSVEDLKTGGTDTQYF
DNA: TGCAGCGTTGAAGATCTGAAGACAGGGGGCACAGATACGCAGTATTTT

size: -
V: TRBV19
J: TRBJ2-1
D: TRBD2
CDR3: CASSSSGNEQFF
DNA: TGTGCCAGTAGTTCTAGCGGGAATGAGCAGTTCTTC

size: once
V: TRBV9
J: TRBJ2-5
D: TRBD2
CDR3: CASSVGLAQETQYF
DNA: TGTGCCAGCAGCGTAGGACTAGCCCAAGAGACCCAGTACTTC

size: -
V: TRBV25-1
J: TRBJ2-7
D: -
CDR3: CASSEVGKTGIRTYEQYF
DNA: TGTGCCAGCAGTGAGGTGGGTAAGACAGGCATCCGGACCTACGAGCAGTACTTC

size: -
V: TRBV5-5
J: TRBJ2-7
D: TRBD2
CDR3: CASSLAVRASGSYEQYF
DNA: TGTGCCAGCAGCTTGGCAGTTCGGGCTAGCGGATCCTACGAGCAGTACTTC

size: -
V: TRBV9
J: TRBJ2-1
D: TRBD1
CDR3: CASSFPRDRDHFSSYNEQFF
DNA: TGTGCCAGCAGCTTTCCCCGGGACAGGGATCACTTCAGCTCCTACAATGAGCAGTTCTTC

size: once
V: TRBV6-1
J: TRBJ1-2
D: TRBD1
CDR3: CASKAKGQGNYGYTF
DNA: TGTGCCAGCAAGGCGAAAGGACAGGGGAACTATGGCTACACCTTC

size: -
V: TRBV30
J: TRBJ2-1
D: -
CDR3: CAWRQGPYNEQFF
DNA: TGTGCCTGGAGGCAGGGCCCCTACAATGAGCAGTTCTTC

size: -
V: TRBV6-1
J: TRBJ2-2
D: TRBD2
CDR3: CASSEPWWASGRPIGGGELFF
DNA: TGTGCCAGCAGTGAACCTTGGTGGGCTAGCGGGAGGCCGATTGGGGGCGGGGAGCTGTTTTTT

size: -
V: TRBV5-1
J: TRBJ2-1
D: -
CDR3: CASRASSHEQFF
DNA: TGCGCCAGCAGGGCTAGCTCCCATGAGCAGTTCTTC